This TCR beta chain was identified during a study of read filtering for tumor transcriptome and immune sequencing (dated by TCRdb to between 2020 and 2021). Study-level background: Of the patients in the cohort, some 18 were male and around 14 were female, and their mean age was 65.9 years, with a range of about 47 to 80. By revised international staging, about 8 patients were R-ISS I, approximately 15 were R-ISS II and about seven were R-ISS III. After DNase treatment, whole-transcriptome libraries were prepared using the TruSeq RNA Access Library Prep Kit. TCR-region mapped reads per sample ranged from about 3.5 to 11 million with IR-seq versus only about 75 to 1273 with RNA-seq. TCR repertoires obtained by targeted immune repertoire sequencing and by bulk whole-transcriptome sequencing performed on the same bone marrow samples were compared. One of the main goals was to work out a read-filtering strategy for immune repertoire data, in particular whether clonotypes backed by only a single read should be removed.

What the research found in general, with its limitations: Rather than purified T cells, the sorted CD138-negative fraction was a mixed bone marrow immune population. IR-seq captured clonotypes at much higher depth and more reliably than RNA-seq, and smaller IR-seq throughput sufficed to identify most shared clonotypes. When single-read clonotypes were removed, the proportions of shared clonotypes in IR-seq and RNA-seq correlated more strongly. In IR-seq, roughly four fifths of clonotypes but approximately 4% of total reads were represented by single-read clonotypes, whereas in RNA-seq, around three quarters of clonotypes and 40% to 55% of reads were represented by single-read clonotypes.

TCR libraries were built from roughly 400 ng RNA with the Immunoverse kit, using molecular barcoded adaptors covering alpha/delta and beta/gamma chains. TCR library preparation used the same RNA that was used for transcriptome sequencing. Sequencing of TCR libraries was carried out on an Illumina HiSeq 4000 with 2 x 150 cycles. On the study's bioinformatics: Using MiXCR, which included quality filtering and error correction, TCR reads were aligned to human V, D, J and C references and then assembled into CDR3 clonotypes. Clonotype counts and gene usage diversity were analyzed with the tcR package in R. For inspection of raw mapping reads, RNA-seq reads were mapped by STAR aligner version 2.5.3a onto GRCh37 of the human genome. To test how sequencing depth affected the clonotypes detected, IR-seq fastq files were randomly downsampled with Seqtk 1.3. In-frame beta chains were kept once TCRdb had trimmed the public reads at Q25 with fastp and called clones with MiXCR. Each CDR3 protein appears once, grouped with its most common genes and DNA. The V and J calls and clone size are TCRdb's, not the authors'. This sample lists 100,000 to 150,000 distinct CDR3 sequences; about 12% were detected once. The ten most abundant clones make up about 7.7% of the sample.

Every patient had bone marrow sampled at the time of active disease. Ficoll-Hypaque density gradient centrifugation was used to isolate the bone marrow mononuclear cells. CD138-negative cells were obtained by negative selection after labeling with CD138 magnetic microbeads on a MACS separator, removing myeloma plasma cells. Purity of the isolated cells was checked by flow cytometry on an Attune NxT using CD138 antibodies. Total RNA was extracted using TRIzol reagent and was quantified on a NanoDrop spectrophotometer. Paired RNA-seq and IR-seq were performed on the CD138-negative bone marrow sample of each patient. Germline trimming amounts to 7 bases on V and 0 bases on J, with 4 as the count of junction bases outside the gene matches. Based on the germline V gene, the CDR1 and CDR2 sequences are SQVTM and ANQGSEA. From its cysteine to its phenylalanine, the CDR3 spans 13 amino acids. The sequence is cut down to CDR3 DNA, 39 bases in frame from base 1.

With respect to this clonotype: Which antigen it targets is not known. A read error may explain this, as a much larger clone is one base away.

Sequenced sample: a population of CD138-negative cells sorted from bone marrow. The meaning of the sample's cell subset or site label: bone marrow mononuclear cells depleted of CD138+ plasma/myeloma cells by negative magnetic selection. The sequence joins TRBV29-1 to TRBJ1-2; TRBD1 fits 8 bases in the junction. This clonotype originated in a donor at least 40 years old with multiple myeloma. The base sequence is TGCAGCGCCGGGACAGGAACTAACTATGGCTACACCTTC. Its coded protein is CSAGTGTNYGYTF.